This T cell receptor beta chain was identified during a study of identical twins. CDR3 length equals 16 residues. Trimming shortened V by 1 base and J by 0 bases, and 11 bases separated the two germline ends. The V gene's germline CDR1 is LNHDA and CDR2 SQIVND (reference sequence). Broader study findings: For cord blood, abundant beta clonotypes had fewer insertions, unlike memory repertoires, which showed none.

TCRdb ran MiXCR on the 5' RACE reads and lists one entry per CDR3 protein. The table includes 1.5 million to 2 million distinct CDR3 sequences, 32% detected once. Points on this clonotype: The antigen remains undetermined.

The receptor was isolated from a newborn girl in good health. This chain links TRBV19 with TRBJ2-3; D may match TRBD1 or TRBD2 (6 bases each). Sample: cord blood. CDR3 nucleotides: TGTGCCAGTAGTATAGTCGGGGGCGCAAGCACAGATACGCAGTATTTT. Its protein is CASSIVGGASTDTQYF.